The 21 T cell receptor beta chains listed next were all sequenced from one sample in a study of T cells of healthy individuals. MiXCR was run by TCRdb on the 5' RACE reads, yielding one entry per CDR3 protein. The table lists 50,000 to 55,000 distinct CDR3 sequences, roughly 15% of them singletons. Receptors were obtained from a human donor in good health.

This rearrangement joins TRBV20-1 to TRBJ1-1; D not resolved. The CDR3 consists of 14 residues. CDR1 is DFQATT and CDR2 is SNEGSKA in the germline V gene (reference sequence). V lost 3 bases, J lost 1 base, and 12 bases lay in between. The CDR3 here is CSARLGSGNTEAFF. For the CDR3, the DNA is TGCAGTGCTAGGTTAGGGTCCGGGAACACTGAAGCTTTCTTT.

A remark on this clonotype: A junction boundary mismatches the germline segment, possibly from a read error. This sequence joins TRBV2 and TRBJ1-2; 10 bases match TRBD1. CDR3 length: 13 residues. CDR1 and CDR2 from the germline V gene are SNHLY and FYNNEI. Here the CDR3 DNA reads TGTGCCAGCAGCCTGACAGGGGGCTATTGCTACACCTTC. Translation: CASSLTGGYCYTF.

This clonotype was picked up many times. The rearrangement links TRBV13 to TRBJ2-7; TRBD1 matches at 7 bases. The CDR3 is 15 residues long. The V and J ends lost 3 bases and 5 bases, in that order; junction bases with no gene match: 10. Germline CDR1 PRHDT, CDR2 FYEKMQ (reference sequence). The CDR3 coding sequence is TGTGCCAGCAGCTTGGGCAGGGGGAAAATCCACGAGCAGTACTTC. This sequence encodes CASSLGRGKIHEQYF.

This clonotype was counted ten times or more. The gene calls are TRBV20-1 and TRBJ2-3; 7 nucleotides align to TRBD2. This CDR3 region has 15 residues. Trimming cost V 5 bases and J 0 bases; bases outside gene matches: 8. Germline V lookup: CDR1 DFQATT, CDR2 SNEGSKA (reference sequence). CDR3: CSAGPSGSSTDTQYF. The CDR3 nucleotides read TGCAGTGCTGGACCTAGCGGTTCCAGCACAGATACGCAGTATTTT.

This sequence joins TRBV5-6 and TRBJ1-2; a possible D gene is TRBD1 (6 bases). The germline V and J ends were trimmed by 5 bases and 2 bases, with 7 bases remaining between them. CDR3 length: 12 residues. The V gene's germline CDR1 is SGHDT and CDR2 YYEEEE. The CDR3 region is CASRGTNYGYTF. The CDR3 region has the DNA TGTGCCAGCAGGGGGACAAACTATGGCTACACCTTC.

The rearrangement uses TRBV20-1 and TRBJ1-6; TRBD1 aligns across 10 bases. After removal of 5 bases from V and 9 bases from J, the junction contained 4 bases not matched to a gene. The CDR3 spans 13 residues. In germline, CDR1 is DFQATT, CDR2 SNEGSKA (reference sequence). The CDR3 spells CSALRDRGSPLHF. The CDR3 bases are TGCAGTGCTCTCCGGGACAGGGGTTCACCCCTCCACTTT.

V usage is TRBV21-1 and J usage is TRBJ2-6; no DNA check was done on the table's D call, TRBD2. TRBV21-1 is a pseudogene segment. The CDR3 is 20 residues long. CDR3 bases: TGTGCCAGCAGCAAAGTTCAAAAGCGGGGGGGCCTGTCTGGGGCCAACGTCCTGACTTTC. Protein sequence: CASSKVQKRGGLSGANVLTF.

The chain combines TRBV4-1 with TRBJ1-2; D uncertain. The germline V and J ends were trimmed by 2 bases and 4 bases, with 11 bases remaining between them. The CDR3 contains 14 residues. Germline values: CDR1 MGHRA, CDR2 YSYEKL. CDR3 DNA: TGCGCCAGCAGCCAACCCACGGGTACCTATGGCTACACCTTC. Encoded protein: CASSQPTGTYGYTF.

The V gene is TRBV4-1, the J gene TRBJ2-7; 10 bases are shared with TRBD2. The germline gives CDR1 MGHRA, CDR2 YSYEKL. The CDR3 is made up of 15 amino acids. V shed 2 bases, J shed 4 bases, and the junction held 5 bases outside the gene matches. The CDR3 loop is CASSQLLAGVYEQYF. DNA for the CDR3: TGCGCCAGCAGCCAACTCCTAGCGGGGGTATACGAGCAGTACTTC.

Many counts were recorded for this clonotype. The chain is built from TRBV12-3 or TRBV12-4 and TRBJ1-2, with no clear D. This CDR3 region has 15 residues. V lost 6 bases to trimming and J lost 8 bases, with 22 bases between them. The CDR3 DNA reads TGTGCCAGCAGCCGGGCGGGGAGCGGTGTGGAAGGCTACACCTTC. Translated: CASSRAGSGVEGYTF.

This clonotype was counted between two and nine times. The chain links TRBV7-2 to TRBJ2-7, with D perhaps matching TRBD2 (5 bases). The V gene's germline CDR1 is SGHTA and CDR2 FQGNSA. The CDR3 extends over 14 amino acids. Trimming cost V 1 base and J 4 bases, with 11 bases left between them. CDR3: CASSLVGGGYEQYF. CDR3 in DNA: TGTGCCAGCAGCTTAGTGGGCGGAGGATACGAGCAGTACTTC.

This clonotype was observed a few times. The chain links TRBV19 to TRBJ1-1; D remains unclear. Trimming shortened V by 7 bases and J by 6 bases, and 9 bases separated the two germline ends. The germline V gene has CDR1 LNHDA and CDR2 SQIVND (reference sequence). The CDR3 is 11 amino acids. This chain's CDR3 is CASKETSEAFF. In DNA, the CDR3 is TGTGCCAGTAAGGAGACTTCTGAAGCTTTCTTT.

This rearrangement joins TRBV5-6 to TRBJ2-1; D might be TRBD1 (5 bases). In germline, CDR1 is SGHDT, CDR2 YYEEEE. Trimming cost V 0 bases and J 9 bases, with 10 bases left between them. This CDR3 spans 13 amino acids. The CDR3 DNA reads as TGTGCCAGCAGCTTGGCAGGGCAGGGTGAGCAGTTCTTC. The encoded protein is CASSLAGQGEQFF.

This clonotype was picked up a small number of times. The chain carries TRBV9 and TRBJ2-5; a weak D match, TRBD1 (6 bases). The CDR3 loop spans 15 amino acids. CDR1 is SGDLS and CDR2 is YYNGEE in the germline V gene. Trimming cost V 2 bases and J 5 bases, with 16 bases left between them. The CDR3 nucleotides are TGTGCCAGCAGCGTCGGGACACTCGAGGGGGAGACCCAGTACTTC. It specifies CASSVGTLEGETQYF.

This clonotype was found a few times. This chain links TRBV10-3 with TRBJ2-5, with TRBD2 as a possible D gene (5 bases). The V gene's germline CDR1 is ENHRY and CDR2 SYGVKD. Trimming took 10 bases from V and 1 from J, leaving 13 bases between them. The CDR3 loop spans 13 amino acids. The CDR3 DNA reads as TGTGCCACGACTATGGACGTCCAAGAGACCCAGTACTTC. This translates into CATTMDVQETQYF.

The chain recombines TRBV29-1 with TRBJ1-3, with TRBD1 matching 8 bases. The CDR3 runs to 14 residues. Germline V lookup: CDR1 SQVTM, CDR2 ANQGSEA. J gave up 6 bases and V 2 bases, and 6 bases lay outside the gene matches. The CDR3 DNA sequence: TGCAGCGTTGAACTGCCAGGGGGCGTAAACACCATATATTTT. The encoded protein is CSVELPGGVNTIYF.

This sequence joins TRBV27 and TRBJ2-7, with 11 nucleotides matching TRBD1. This CDR3 comprises 14 residues. Trimming cost V 6 bases and J 4 bases; bases outside gene matches: 5. Per the germline V gene, CDR1 is MNHEY and CDR2 is SMNVEV (reference sequence). CDR3 sequence (DNA): TGTGCCAGCAGGTTGCGGGACAGGGGGTACGAGCAGTACTTC. It translates to CASRLRDRGYEQYF.

DNA of the CDR3: TGTGCCGGCCCAACCGGGGGGGGGCTGGCCGGGGAGCTGTTTTTT. This translates into CAGPTGGGLAGELFF. The genes are TRBV30 and TRBJ2-2, with 8 bases that match TRBD2. Germline loops: CDR1 GTSNPN, CDR2 SVGIG (reference sequence). This CDR3 region has 15 residues. J gave up 6 bases and V 8 bases, and 14 bases lay outside the gene matches.

This clonotype was counted many times. CDR3 nucleotides: TGTGCCAGCAGACCATACAGGGGCCCGGATCAGCCCCAGCATTTT. This gives the protein CASRPYRGPDQPQHF. The chain employs TRBV6-2 or TRBV6-3 and TRBJ1-5, with 7 bases that match TRBD1. The CDR3 consists of 15 residues. CDR1 MNHEY and CDR2 SVGEGT come from the germline V gene. V trimming: 6 bases; J trimming: 5 bases; junction bases outside the gene matches: 10.

The chain uses TRBV30 and TRBJ2-2; 10 bases are a match to TRBD1. The germline V gene encodes CDR1 GTSNPN and CDR2 SVGIG (reference sequence). With V trimmed by 3 bases and J by 4 bases, 5 bases remained unmatched. This CDR3 contains 15 residues. As DNA, the CDR3 is TGTGCCTGGAGGGGACAGGGGCCGATCACCGGGGAGCTGTTTTTT. Residues: CAWRGQGPITGELFF.

There are many counts of this clonotype. The chain joins TRBV6-5 to TRBJ1-1; tentative D call: TRBD1 (6 bases). CDR1 is MNHEY, CDR2 SVGAGI, per germline. Deletions cut 2 bases from V and 1 base from J, with 11 bases between. This CDR3 spans 15 amino acids. CDR3 DNA sequence: TGTGCCAGCAGTTACGCCGGGACATCGAACACTGAAGCTTTCTTT. The encoded protein is CASSYAGTSNTEAFF.